One and the same sample provided the 4 T cell receptor beta chains below, sequenced in a study of T cell repertoires in cytomegalovirus infection. A single record per CDR3 protein comes from TCRdb applying MiXCR to the reads. This sample yields fewer than 900,000 distinct CDR3 sequences, of which 25% to 30% are seen a single time; less than 15% belongs to the top ten. These TCRs' antigens remain unknown. The material was cultured CD8+ T cells from PBMCs, obtained from culture after CMV antigen stimulation. These receptors were obtained from a human donor in good health (CMV status not recorded). Some clones in this sample may be carry-over from other donors' samples.

Notes on this clonotype: This may come from a read error, since a much larger clone is one base off. The chain links TRBV7-8 to TRBJ2-5; the D gene is possibly TRBD2 (5 bases). The CDR3 has 12 amino acids. The germline V gene encodes CDR1 SGHVS and CDR2 FQNEAQ. CDR3 region: CTSTSPGGEGMF. CDR3 bases: TGTACCAGCACCTCCCCAGGTGGAGAGGGAATGTTC. The variable domain in full, completed from reference TRBV7-8 and TRBJ2-5, reads GAGVSQSPRYKVAKRGQDVALRCDPISGHVSLFWYQQALGQGPEFLTYFQNEAQLDKSGLPSDRFFAERPEGSVSTLKIQRTQQEDSAVYLCTSTSPGGEGMFGPGTRLLVL.

This clonotype was counted only a few times. This chain connects TRBV7-6 to TRBJ2-3, with D perhaps TRBD1 (6 bases). The CDR3 contains 17 residues. Germline CDR1 is SGHVS and CDR2 is FNYEAQ. V shed 2 bases and J shed 4 bases, with 19 bases lying between them. CDR3: CASSLLSDSHRPDTQYF. As DNA, the CDR3 is TGTGCCAGCAGCTTATTGTCGGACAGCCACCGCCCAGATACGCAGTATTTT.

The chain is built from TRBV4-1 and TRBJ1-2; TRBD1 might be the D (6 bases). Germline V lookup: CDR1 MGHRA, CDR2 YSYEKL. Trimming took 0 bases from V and 4 from J, leaving 9 bases between them. The CDR3 has 14 amino acids. In nucleotides, the CDR3 is TGCGCCAGCAGCCAAGACTGGACAGCCTATGGCTACACCTTC. Its translation is CASSQDWTAYGYTF.

J is TRBJ2-6 and V is TRBV27; D remains ambiguous. The CDR3 runs to 15 residues. Trimming took 3 bases from V and 1 from J, leaving 7 bases between them. The V gene's germline CDR1 is MNHEY and CDR2 SMNVEV (reference sequence). The CDR3 DNA reads TGTGCCAGCAGTTTTATAGGTTCTGGGGCCAACGTCCTGACTTTC. It encodes CASSFIGSGANVLTF.